This section outlines one T cell receptor (beta chain) sequence together with its context. These data belong to a study of T cell responses to AZD1222 COVID-19 vaccine. The method was immunoSEQ multiplex PCR; TCRdb's version includes in-frame clones alone and lacks a portion of them. The sample includes fewer than 200,000 clones, roughly nine tenths seen only once; the top ten take 1.5% to 2%. Germline CDR1 is KGHSH and CDR2 is LQKENI. This CDR3 has 11 residues. V lost 3 bases and J 7 bases, leaving 6 bases between the germline ends. Sequences were derived from peripheral blood, sampled on day 0 of AZD1222 vaccination. The chain couples TRBV18 to TRBJ1-1; D unresolved. This clonotype was obtained from an adult in good health. The CDR3 DNA is TGTGCCAGCTCACCGGGCCGTGAAGCTTTCTTT. As protein: CASSPGREAFF.